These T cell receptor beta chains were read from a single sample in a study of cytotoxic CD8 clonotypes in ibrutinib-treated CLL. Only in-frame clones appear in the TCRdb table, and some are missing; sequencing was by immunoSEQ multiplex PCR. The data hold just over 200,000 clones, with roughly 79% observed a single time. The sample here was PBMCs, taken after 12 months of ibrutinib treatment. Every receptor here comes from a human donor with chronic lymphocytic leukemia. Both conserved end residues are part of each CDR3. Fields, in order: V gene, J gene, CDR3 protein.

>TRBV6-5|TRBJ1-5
CASSWTGSGQPQHF
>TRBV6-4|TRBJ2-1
CASSEAGGAYEQFF
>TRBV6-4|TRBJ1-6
CASSDDGMTPLHF
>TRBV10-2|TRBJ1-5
CASSPTGSNQPQHF
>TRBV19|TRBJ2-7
CASSGQAGSYEQYF
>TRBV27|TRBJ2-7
CASSFTSGVPYEQYF
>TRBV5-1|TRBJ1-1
CASSRTEGVTEAFF
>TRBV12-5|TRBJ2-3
CASGLAQGPDTQYF
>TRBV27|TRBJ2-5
CASSRGARGTETQYF
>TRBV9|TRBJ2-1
CASSVEGGVPDEQFF
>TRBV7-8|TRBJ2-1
CASTRGARNEQFF
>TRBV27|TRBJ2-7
CASSRTLAGTYEQYF
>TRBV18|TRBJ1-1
CASSPARGRTEAFF
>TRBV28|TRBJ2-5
CASSISKGQETQYF
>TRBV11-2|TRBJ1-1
CASGGTGRNTEAFF
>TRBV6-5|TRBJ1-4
CASSYSFVDRKEKLFF
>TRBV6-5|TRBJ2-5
CASSYQGDQYF
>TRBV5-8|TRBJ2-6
CASSLVGRAAGANVLTF
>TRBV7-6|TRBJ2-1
CASSSTGTSGRGNEQFF
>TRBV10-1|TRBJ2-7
CASSGDSYEQYF
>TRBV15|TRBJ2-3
CATSRDLGGGPTGTQYF
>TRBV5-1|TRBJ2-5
CASTLNPPAAEIGTQYF
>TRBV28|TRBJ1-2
CATLSGQNYGYTF
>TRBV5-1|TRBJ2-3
CASSLRTSGGPDTQYF
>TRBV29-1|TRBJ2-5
CSVAGTEQETQYF
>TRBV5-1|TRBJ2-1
CASSLERVRYNEQFF
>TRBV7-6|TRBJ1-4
CASSLALGEKLFF
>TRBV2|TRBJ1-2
CAIRQGANYGYTF
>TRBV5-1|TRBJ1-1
CASSPQGQDTEAFF
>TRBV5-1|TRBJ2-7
CASSLGTGPRRDEQYF
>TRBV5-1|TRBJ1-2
CASSLGSQGQTYTF
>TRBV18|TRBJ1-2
CASSPGTPDYGYTF
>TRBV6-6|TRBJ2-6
CASSYGTGVGANVLTF
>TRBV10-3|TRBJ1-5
CAISEPAGDSASQPQHF
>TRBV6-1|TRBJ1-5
CASKRPGWVSQPQHF
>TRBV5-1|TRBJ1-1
CASSLVGGEAFF
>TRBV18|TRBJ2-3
CASSPPLGGPWTDTQYF
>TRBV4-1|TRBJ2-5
CASSQDPGEETQYF
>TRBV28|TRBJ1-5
CASSSPGGTDSNQPQHF
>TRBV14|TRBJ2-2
CASSQSGELFF
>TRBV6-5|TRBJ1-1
CASSYSWDNTEAFF
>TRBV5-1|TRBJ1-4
CASSLTGVTNEKLFF
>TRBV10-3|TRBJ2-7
CAIAPGASVHEQYF
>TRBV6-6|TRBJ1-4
CASSSDLTGEKLFF
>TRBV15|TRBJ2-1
CATSRSSGHEQFF
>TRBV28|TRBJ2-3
CASTTVLSSTDTQYF
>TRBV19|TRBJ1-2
CASRTSGTFTSF
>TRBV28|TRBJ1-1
CASSFGTDGLEAFF
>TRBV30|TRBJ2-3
CAWSPRCEGADTQYF
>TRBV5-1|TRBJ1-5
CASSLDAPGQPQHF
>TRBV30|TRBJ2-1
CAWSVGGADNEQFF
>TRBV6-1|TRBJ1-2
CASRAGPPRYGYTF
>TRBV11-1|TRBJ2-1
CASSLEDWYWENEQFF
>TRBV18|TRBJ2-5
CASSPGHPSGTQYF
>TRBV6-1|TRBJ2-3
CASRGTVSTDTQYF